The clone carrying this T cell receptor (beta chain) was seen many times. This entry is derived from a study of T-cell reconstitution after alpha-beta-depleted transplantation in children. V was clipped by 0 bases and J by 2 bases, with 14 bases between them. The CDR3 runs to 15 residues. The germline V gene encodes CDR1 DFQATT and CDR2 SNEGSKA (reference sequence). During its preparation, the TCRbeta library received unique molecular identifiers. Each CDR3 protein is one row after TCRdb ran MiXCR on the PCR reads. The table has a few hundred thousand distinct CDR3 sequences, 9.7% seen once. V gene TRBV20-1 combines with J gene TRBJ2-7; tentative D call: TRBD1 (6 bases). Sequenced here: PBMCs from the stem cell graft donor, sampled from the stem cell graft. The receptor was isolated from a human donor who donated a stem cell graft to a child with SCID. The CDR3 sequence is CSARDSGGIPYEQYF. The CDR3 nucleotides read TGCAGTGCTAGAGATAGTGGGGGCATTCCCTACGAGCAGTACTTC.